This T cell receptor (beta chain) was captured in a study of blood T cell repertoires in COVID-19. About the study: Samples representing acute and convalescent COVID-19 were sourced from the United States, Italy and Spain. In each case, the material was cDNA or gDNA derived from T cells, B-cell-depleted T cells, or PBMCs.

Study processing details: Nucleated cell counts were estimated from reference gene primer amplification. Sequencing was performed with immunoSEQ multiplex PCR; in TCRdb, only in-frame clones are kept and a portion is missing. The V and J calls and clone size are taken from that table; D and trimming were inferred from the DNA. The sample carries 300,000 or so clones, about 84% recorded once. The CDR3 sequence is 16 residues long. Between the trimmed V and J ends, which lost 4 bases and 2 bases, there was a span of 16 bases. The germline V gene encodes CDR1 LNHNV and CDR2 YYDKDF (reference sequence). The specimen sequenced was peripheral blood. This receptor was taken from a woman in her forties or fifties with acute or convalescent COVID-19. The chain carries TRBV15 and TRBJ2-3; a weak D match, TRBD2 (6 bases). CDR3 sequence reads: CATSTSRDLLTDTQYF. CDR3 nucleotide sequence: TGTGCCACCAGCACCTCTCGGGACTTACTCACAGATACGCAGTATTTT.